This TCR beta chain derives from a study of blood T cell repertoires in COVID-19. Assay: immunoSEQ multiplex PCR; the TCRdb copy retains only in-frame clones and omits some. The data hold approximately 300,000 clones, with about nine tenths observed a single time. Note on this clone: The junction differs from germline at one of its ends, possibly a read error.

The CDR3 covers 11 residues. The germline V gene has CDR1 SNHLY and CDR2 FYNNEI. The sequence derives from a man younger than 40 who had recovered from COVID-19. This sequence joins TRBV2 and TRBJ1-1; 7 bases match TRBD1. Material for sequencing was PBMCs or T cells enriched from blood (not recorded which). CDR3 residues: CASTTDREGFF. In nucleotides, the CDR3 is TGTGCCAGCACCACCGACAGGGAAGGTTTCTTT.